This is a list of T cell receptor beta chains from one sample in a study of cytomegalovirus exposure and HLA in healthy donors. TCRdb keeps only in-frame clones here, not all; method: immunoSEQ multiplex PCR. The sample has some 130,000 clones; around 77% are singletons. The sequenced sample was PBMCs. Receptors originate from a man in his thirties or forties in good health and CMV-seronegative. CDR3s include the opening cysteine and the closing phenylalanine or tryptophan. D genes are given only for firm matches. The size of a clone is reported for some rows only, either as once, few or many, or as a class for expanded clones.

d_call: TRBD1
j_call: TRBJ2-2
clone_size: NA
v_call: TRBV7-3
cdr3_length: 15
cdr3_aa: CASSLTGGKTGELFF
cdr3_nt: TGTGCCAGCAGCTTGACAGGGGGCAAAACCGGGGAGCTGTTTTTT

d_call: NA
j_call: TRBJ1-2
clone_size: NA
v_call: TRBV6-1
cdr3_length: 13
cdr3_aa: CASTTGGGYGYTF
cdr3_nt: TGTGCCAGCACGACAGGCGGAGGCTATGGCTACACCTTC

d_call: NA
j_call: TRBJ1-1
clone_size: NA
v_call: TRBV19
cdr3_length: 13
cdr3_aa: CASSIAGGTEAFF
cdr3_nt: TGTGCCAGTAGTATAGCGGGGGGGACTGAAGCTTTCTTT

d_call: NA
j_call: TRBJ1-5
clone_size: NA
v_call: TRBV28
cdr3_length: 15
cdr3_aa: CASSLALYSNQPQHF
cdr3_nt: TGTGCCAGCAGCCTCGCCCTCTATAGCAATCAGCCCCAGCATTTT

d_call: TRBD1
j_call: TRBJ1-4
clone_size: NA
v_call: TRBV30
cdr3_length: 14
cdr3_aa: CAWRDRGTNEKLFF
cdr3_nt: TGTGCCTGGAGGGACAGGGGAACTAATGAAAAACTGTTTTTT

d_call: NA
j_call: TRBJ2-5
clone_size: few
v_call: TRBV7-6
cdr3_length: 16
cdr3_aa: CASSLEGPGDWETQYF
cdr3_nt: TGTGCCAGCAGCTTAGAAGGGCCAGGGGATTGGGAGACCCAGTACTTC

d_call: NA
j_call: TRBJ1-2
clone_size: NA
v_call: TRBV5-4
cdr3_length: 14
cdr3_aa: CASSLIGFNYGYTF
cdr3_nt: TGTGCCAGCAGCTTAATCGGGTTTAACTATGGCTACACCTTC

d_call: NA
j_call: TRBJ2-3
clone_size: NA
v_call: TRBV5-6
cdr3_length: 16
cdr3_aa: CASSPRSGPSTDTQYF
cdr3_nt: TGTGCCAGCAGCCCTCGGAGCGGTCCAAGCACAGATACGCAGTATTTT

d_call: TRBD2
j_call: TRBJ2-7
clone_size: NA
v_call: TRBV4-2
cdr3_length: 15
cdr3_aa: CASSIRLAGAYEQYF
cdr3_nt: TGTGCCAGCAGCATCCGACTAGCGGGAGCGTACGAGCAGTACTTC

d_call: TRBD2
j_call: TRBJ2-1
clone_size: NA
v_call: TRBV4-1
cdr3_length: 14
cdr3_aa: CASSLAAQHNEQFF
cdr3_nt: TGCGCCAGCAGTCTAGCGGCTCAGCACAATGAGCAGTTCTTC

d_call: NA
j_call: TRBJ2-7
clone_size: NA
v_call: TRBV6-5
cdr3_length: 14
cdr3_aa: CASSFTGRGYEQYF
cdr3_nt: TGTGCCAGCAGCTTTACTGGCAGAGGCTACGAGCAGTACTTC

d_call: TRBD2
j_call: TRBJ2-1
clone_size: few
v_call: TRBV2
cdr3_length: 17
cdr3_aa: CASSAPETSGNYNEQFF
cdr3_nt: TGTGCCAGCAGTGCCCCGGAGACTAGCGGAAATTACAATGAGCAGTTCTTC

d_call: NA
j_call: TRBJ1-1
clone_size: NA
v_call: TRBV19
cdr3_length: 15
cdr3_aa: CASSTEQGGGTEAFF
cdr3_nt: TGTGCCAGTAGTACTGAACAGGGAGGGGGCACTGAAGCTTTCTTT

d_call: TRBD1
j_call: TRBJ1-5
clone_size: NA
v_call: TRBV10-3
cdr3_length: 17
cdr3_aa: CAIKAGQGSGGNQPQHF
cdr3_nt: TGTGCCATCAAGGCAGGACAGGGAAGTGGAGGCAATCAGCCCCAGCATTTT

d_call: NA
j_call: TRBJ2-1
clone_size: NA
v_call: TRBV6-5
cdr3_length: 15
cdr3_aa: CAAGGGYGGRGEQFF
cdr3_nt: TGTGCCGCCGGGGGAGGGTACGGGGGGCGGGGTGAGCAGTTCTTC

d_call: TRBD1
j_call: TRBJ2-1
clone_size: NA
v_call: TRBV15
cdr3_length: 15
cdr3_aa: CATSNPGQGEDEQFF
cdr3_nt: TGTGCCACCAGTAATCCGGGACAGGGGGAGGATGAGCAGTTCTTC

d_call: TRBD1
j_call: TRBJ1-5
clone_size: once
v_call: TRBV7-2
cdr3_length: 14
cdr3_aa: CASNQGQRNQPQHF
cdr3_nt: TGTGCCAGCAACCAGGGACAGCGCAATCAGCCCCAGCATTTT

d_call: TRBD2
j_call: TRBJ2-1
clone_size: NA
v_call: TRBV2
cdr3_length: 14
cdr3_aa: CASSGLADYNEQFF
cdr3_nt: TGTGCCAGCAGTGGACTAGCGGACTACAATGAGCAGTTCTTC

d_call: NA
j_call: TRBJ2-7
clone_size: NA
v_call: TRBV7-3
cdr3_length: 13
cdr3_aa: CASSSDGGLEQYF
cdr3_nt: TGTGCCAGCAGTTCTGACGGAGGTTTGGAGCAGTACTTC

d_call: TRBD2
j_call: TRBJ2-7
clone_size: few
v_call: TRBV5-5
cdr3_length: 16
cdr3_aa: CAAPRLGGTSEYEQYF
cdr3_nt: TGTGCCGCGCCGAGGCTTGGGGGGACTAGCGAATACGAGCAGTACTTC

d_call: TRBD2
j_call: TRBJ2-1
clone_size: NA
v_call: TRBV6-5
cdr3_length: 15
cdr3_aa: CASSFTSGRAGEQFF
cdr3_nt: TGTGCCAGCAGTTTCACTAGCGGGAGGGCCGGGGAGCAGTTCTTC

d_call: TRBD2
j_call: TRBJ2-7
clone_size: NA
v_call: TRBV29-1
cdr3_length: 14
cdr3_aa: CSVVQAGGPYEQYF
cdr3_nt: TGCAGCGTTGTCCAAGCGGGAGGACCCTACGAGCAGTACTTC

d_call: NA
j_call: TRBJ2-3
clone_size: NA
v_call: TRBV5-1
cdr3_length: 14
cdr3_aa: CASRGGRVFDTQYF
cdr3_nt: TGCGCCAGCAGGGGGGGGCGAGTCTTTGATACGCAGTATTTT

d_call: NA
j_call: TRBJ2-3
clone_size: NA
v_call: TRBV10-1
cdr3_length: 16
cdr3_aa: CASSGQGWGEADTQYF
cdr3_nt: TGCGCCAGCAGTGGACAGGGATGGGGGGAGGCAGATACGCAGTATTTT

d_call: TRBD2
j_call: TRBJ2-1
clone_size: few
v_call: TRBV7-2
cdr3_length: 15
cdr3_aa: CASSPGTSGIYEQFF
cdr3_nt: TGTGCCAGCAGCCCCGGGACTAGCGGGATATATGAGCAGTTCTTC

d_call: TRBD2
j_call: TRBJ2-7
clone_size: NA
v_call: TRBV4-2
cdr3_length: 16
cdr3_aa: CASSQMATSGSSEQYF
cdr3_nt: TGTGCCAGCAGCCAGATGGCGACTAGCGGGAGCAGCGAGCAGTACTTC

d_call: NA
j_call: TRBJ1-2
clone_size: NA
v_call: TRBV5-1
cdr3_length: 14
cdr3_aa: CASSWRDGNYGYTF
cdr3_nt: TGCGCCAGCAGCTGGCGGGACGGGAACTATGGCTACACCTTC

d_call: NA
j_call: TRBJ2-1
clone_size: once
v_call: TRBV10-3
cdr3_length: 14
cdr3_aa: CAIMGSTSYNEQFF
cdr3_nt: TGTGCCATCATGGGTTCGACATCTTACAATGAGCAGTTCTTC

d_call: TRBD2
j_call: TRBJ2-5
clone_size: few
v_call: TRBV25-1
cdr3_length: 15
cdr3_aa: CASSEYSGRLQTQYF
cdr3_nt: TGTGCCAGCAGTGAATACAGCGGGAGGCTGCAGACCCAGTACTTC

d_call: NA
j_call: TRBJ2-6
clone_size: once
v_call: TRBV4-2
cdr3_length: 19
cdr3_aa: CASSQGDTRYVTGANVLTF
cdr3_nt: TGTGCCAGCAGCCAAGGGGACACCCGTTACGTGACTGGGGCCAACGTCCTGACTTTC

d_call: NA
j_call: TRBJ1-1
clone_size: NA
v_call: TRBV6-5
cdr3_length: 12
cdr3_aa: CASRPLADEAFF
cdr3_nt: TGTGCCAGCAGACCCTTAGCGGATGAAGCTTTCTTT

d_call: TRBD1
j_call: TRBJ1-2
clone_size: few
v_call: TRBV5-1
cdr3_length: 15
cdr3_aa: CASSSGTGISYGYTF
cdr3_nt: TGCGCCAGCAGCTCCGGGACAGGGATAAGCTATGGCTACACCTTC

d_call: TRBD1
j_call: TRBJ2-7
clone_size: NA
v_call: TRBV6-6
cdr3_length: 12
cdr3_aa: CASSSGTGLGYF
cdr3_nt: TGTGCCAGCAGTTCCGGGACAGGGCTTGGGTACTTC

d_call: TRBD1
j_call: TRBJ1-1
clone_size: NA
v_call: TRBV5-6
cdr3_length: 13
cdr3_aa: CASSWTGWEGAFF
cdr3_nt: TGTGCCAGCAGCTGGACAGGTTGGGAAGGGGCTTTCTTT

d_call: NA
j_call: TRBJ1-1
clone_size: NA
v_call: TRBV9
cdr3_length: 14
cdr3_aa: CASSVGSRVTEAFF
cdr3_nt: TGTGCCAGCAGCGTAGGGTCCAGGGTGACTGAAGCTTTCTTT

d_call: TRBD1
j_call: TRBJ2-1
clone_size: once
v_call: TRBV18
cdr3_length: 16
cdr3_aa: CASSPRTGGSYNEQFF
cdr3_nt: TGTGCCAGCTCACCGAGGACAGGGGGTTCCTACAATGAGCAGTTCTTC

d_call: NA
j_call: TRBJ1-2
clone_size: NA
v_call: TRBV4-2
cdr3_length: 16
cdr3_aa: CASSPLDRKANYGYTF
cdr3_nt: TGTGCCAGCAGCCCCCTCGATAGAAAAGCTAACTATGGCTACACCTTC

d_call: NA
j_call: TRBJ2-3
clone_size: NA
v_call: TRBV11-2
cdr3_length: 15
cdr3_aa: CASSLGGGGTDTQYF
cdr3_nt: TGTGCCAGCAGCTTGGGGGGAGGTGGCACAGATACGCAGTATTTT

d_call: TRBD2
j_call: TRBJ2-7
clone_size: NA
v_call: TRBV4-2
cdr3_length: 17
cdr3_aa: CASSLGDLLAEPYEQYF
cdr3_nt: TGTGCCAGCAGCCTCGGCGACCTCCTAGCGGAACCATACGAGCAGTACTTC

d_call: TRBD2
j_call: TRBJ2-7
clone_size: NA
v_call: TRBV4-2
cdr3_length: 17
cdr3_aa: CASSQPPGTSGSYEQYF
cdr3_nt: TGTGCCAGCAGCCAACCCCCCGGGACTAGCGGGAGCTACGAGCAGTACTTC

d_call: TRBD1
j_call: TRBJ2-3
clone_size: once
v_call: TRBV9
cdr3_length: 16
cdr3_aa: CASSVATNQGADTQYF
cdr3_nt: TGTGCCAGCAGCGTAGCTACGAACCAGGGGGCAGATACGCAGTATTTT

d_call: TRBD1
j_call: TRBJ1-1
clone_size: NA
v_call: TRBV5-4
cdr3_length: 17
cdr3_aa: CASSMIRDSLMNTEAFF
cdr3_nt: TGTGCCAGCAGCATGATACGGGACAGCCTCATGAACACTGAAGCTTTCTTT

d_call: NA
j_call: TRBJ2-3
clone_size: once
v_call: TRBV28
cdr3_length: 12
cdr3_aa: CASSDPDREQYF
cdr3_nt: TGTGCCAGCAGTGACCCCGACAGAGAGCAGTATTTT

d_call: TRBD2
j_call: TRBJ2-1
clone_size: few
v_call: TRBV7-3
cdr3_length: 16
cdr3_aa: CASSLDSGNMVNEQFF
cdr3_nt: TGTGCCAGCAGCTTAGATAGCGGGAACATGGTCAATGAGCAGTTCTTC

d_call: NA
j_call: TRBJ2-7
clone_size: NA
v_call: TRBV5-1
cdr3_length: 15
cdr3_aa: CASSPVGRSSYEQYF
cdr3_nt: TGCGCCAGCAGTCCGGTGGGCAGAAGCTCCTACGAGCAGTACTTC

d_call: NA
j_call: TRBJ2-1
clone_size: NA
v_call: TRBV30
cdr3_length: 16
cdr3_aa: CAWSLSGLGSYNEQFF
cdr3_nt: TGTGCCTGGAGTTTGAGCGGGCTGGGCTCCTACAATGAGCAGTTCTTC

d_call: NA
j_call: TRBJ2-5
clone_size: few
v_call: TRBV18
cdr3_length: 15
cdr3_aa: CASSPRGARGETQYF
cdr3_nt: TGTGCCAGCTCACCAAGGGGCGCTCGGGGGGAGACCCAGTACTTC